These 9 T cell receptor beta chains share one sample of origin, sequenced in a study of blood T cell repertoires in COVID-19. Profiling relied on immunoSEQ multiplex PCR, and the TCRdb table lists in-frame clones only, not all of them. The repertoire holds roughly 410,000 clones, with 89% as singletons. Sequenced sample: peripheral blood. The receptors here all came from a woman aged 40 to 55 with COVID-19, enrolled during active disease.

In DNA, the CDR3 is TGCGCCAGCAGCCGAGACGACAGGCAGGGTCAGCCCCAGCATTTT. It specifies CASSRDDRQGQPQHF. This chain connects TRBV4-3 to TRBJ1-5; tentatively, D is TRBD1 (6 bases). V lost 4 bases and J lost 6, with 16 bases in between. The CDR3 contains 15 residues. In germline, CDR1 is LGHNA, CDR2 YSLEER.

The chain employs TRBV6-2 or TRBV6-3 and TRBJ1-2; D might be TRBD1 (6 bases). Per the germline V gene, CDR1 is MNHEY and CDR2 is SVGEGT. The CDR3 sequence is 15 residues long. Trimming cost V 1 base and J 8 bases, with 17 bases left between them. The CDR3 loop reads CASSYLAGESAGYTF. CDR3 in DNA: TGTGCCAGCAGTTACTTGGCAGGGGAGAGCGCGGGCTACACCTTC.

The chain joins TRBV6-2 or TRBV6-3 to TRBJ1-2; TRBD1 might be the D (6 bases). V gave up 1 base and J gave up 7 bases, with 13 bases separating them. The CDR3 has 14 residues. The germline V gene has CDR1 MNHEY and CDR2 SVGEGT. CDR3 amino acids: CASSYFSGVPGYTF. The CDR3 nucleotides read TGTGCCAGCAGTTACTTTTCAGGGGTACCTGGCTACACCTTC.

The chain couples TRBV9 to TRBJ1-3; 8 positions match TRBD1. V lost 3 bases to trimming and J lost 3 bases; unmatched junction nucleotides: 2. This CDR3 is built from 14 residues. Per germline, CDR1 SGDLS and CDR2 YYNGEE. The CDR3 spells CASSEGQGGNTIYF. CDR3 sequence (DNA): TGTGCCAGCAGCGAAGGACAGGGTGGAAACACCATATATTTT.

This sequence joins TRBV7-2 and TRBJ2-3; TRBD2 matches 7 bases. Per the germline V gene, CDR1 is SGHTA and CDR2 is FQGNSA. This CDR3 has 15 residues. Trimming removed 0 bases from V and 8 bases from J; junction bases left unmatched: 8. The CDR3 sequence is CASSLAGGKLGTQYF. In nucleotides, the CDR3 is TGTGCCAGCAGCTTAGCGGGGGGGAAATTAGGTACGCAGTATTTT.

The chain carries TRBV7-9 and TRBJ1-1; 7 nucleotides align to TRBD1. Germline CDR1 and CDR2: SEHNR and FQNEAQ (reference sequence). This CDR3 contains 13 residues. V shed 2 bases, J shed 5 bases, and the junction held 2 bases outside the gene matches. The CDR3, as DNA: TGTGCCAGCAGCTTAACGACAGGGACTGAAGCTTTCTTT. Translation gives CASSLTTGTEAFF.

J is TRBJ1-1 and V is TRBV4-3, with 9 bases matching TRBD1. This CDR3 has 13 amino acids. From germline, CDR1 is LGHNA and CDR2 YSLEER. Trimming removed 4 bases from V and 11 bases from J; junction bases left unmatched: 8. For the CDR3, the DNA is TGCGCCAGCAGCCCGCCCGGGACAGGGTTCGCTTTCTTT. Its protein product is CASSPPGTGFAFF.

The genes are TRBV28 and TRBJ1-2; 10 bases map to TRBD1. The CDR3 contains 16 residues. Germline trimming cut 5 bases from V and 4 bases from J; bases unmatched to any gene: 10. From germline, CDR1 is MDHEN and CDR2 SYDVKM. The CDR3 is CASSLTVGQGVYGYTF. The CDR3 DNA sequence: TGTGCCAGCAGTCTGACAGTCGGACAGGGGGTCTATGGCTACACCTTC.

The chain links TRBV19 to TRBJ1-3; D not resolved. CDR1 LNHDA and CDR2 SQIVND come from the germline V gene (reference sequence). V was shortened by 6 bases and J by 0 bases, with 15 bases between the two germline ends. The CDR3 is 16 residues long. The CDR3 loop reads CASSATRDYSGNTIYF. The CDR3 DNA reads TGTGCCAGTAGCGCCACACGGGATTACTCTGGAAACACCATATATTTT.